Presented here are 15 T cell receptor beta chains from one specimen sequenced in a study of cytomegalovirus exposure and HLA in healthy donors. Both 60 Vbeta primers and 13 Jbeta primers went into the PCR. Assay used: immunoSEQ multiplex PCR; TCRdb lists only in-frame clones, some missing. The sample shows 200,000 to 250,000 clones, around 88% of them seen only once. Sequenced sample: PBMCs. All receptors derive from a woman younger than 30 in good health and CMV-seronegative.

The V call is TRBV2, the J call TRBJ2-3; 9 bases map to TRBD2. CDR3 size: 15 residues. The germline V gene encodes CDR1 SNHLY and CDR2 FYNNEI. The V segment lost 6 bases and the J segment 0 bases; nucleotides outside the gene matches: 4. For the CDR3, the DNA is TGTGCCAGCAGCAAGACTAGCGGAAGCACAGATACGCAGTATTTT. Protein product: CASSKTSGSTDTQYF.

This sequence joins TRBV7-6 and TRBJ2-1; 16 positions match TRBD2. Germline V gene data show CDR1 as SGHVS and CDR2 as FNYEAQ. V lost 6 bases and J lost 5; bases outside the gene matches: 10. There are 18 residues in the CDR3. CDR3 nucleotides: TGTGCCAGCAGTTTTCCCGGGACTAGCGGGAGGGCGAACAATGAGCAGTTCTTC. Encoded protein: CASSFPGTSGRANNEQFF.

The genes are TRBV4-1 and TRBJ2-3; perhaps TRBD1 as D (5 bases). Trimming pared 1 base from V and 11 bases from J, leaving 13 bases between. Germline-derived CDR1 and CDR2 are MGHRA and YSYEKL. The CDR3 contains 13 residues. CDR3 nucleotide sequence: TGCGCCAGCAGCCAAGGACGGACATCCAGGCAGTATTTT. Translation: CASSQGRTSRQYF.

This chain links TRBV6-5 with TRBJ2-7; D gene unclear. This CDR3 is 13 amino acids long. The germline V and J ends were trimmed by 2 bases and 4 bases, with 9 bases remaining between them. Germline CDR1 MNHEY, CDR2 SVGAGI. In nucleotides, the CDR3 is TGTGCCAGCAGTTACCGATCAGAATACGAGCAGTACTTC. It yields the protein CASSYRSEYEQYF.

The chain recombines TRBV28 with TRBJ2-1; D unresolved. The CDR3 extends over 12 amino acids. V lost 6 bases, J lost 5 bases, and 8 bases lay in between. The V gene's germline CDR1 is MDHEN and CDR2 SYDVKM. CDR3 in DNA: TGTGCCAGCAGCCTTCTACACAATGAGCAGTTCTTC. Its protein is CASSLLHNEQFF. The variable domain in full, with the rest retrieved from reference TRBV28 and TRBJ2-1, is DVKVTQSSRYLVKRTGEKVFLECVQDMDHENMFWYRQDPGLGLRLIYFSYDVKMKEKGDIPEGYSVSREKKERFSLILESASTNQTSMYLCASSLLHNEQFFGPGTRLTVL.

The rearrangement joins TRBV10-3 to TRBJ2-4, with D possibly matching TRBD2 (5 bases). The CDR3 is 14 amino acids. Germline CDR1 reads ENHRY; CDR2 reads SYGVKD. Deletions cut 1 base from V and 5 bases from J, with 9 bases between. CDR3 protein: CAISEYGGQNIQYF. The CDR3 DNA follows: TGTGCCATCAGTGAGTATGGAGGTCAAAACATTCAGTACTTC.

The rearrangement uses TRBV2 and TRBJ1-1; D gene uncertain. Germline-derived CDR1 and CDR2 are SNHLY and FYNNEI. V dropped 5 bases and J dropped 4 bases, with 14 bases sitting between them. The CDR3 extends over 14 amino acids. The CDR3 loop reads CASSLLAPGTEAFF. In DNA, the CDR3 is TGTGCCAGCAGTCTGCTGGCCCCGGGCACTGAAGCTTTCTTT.

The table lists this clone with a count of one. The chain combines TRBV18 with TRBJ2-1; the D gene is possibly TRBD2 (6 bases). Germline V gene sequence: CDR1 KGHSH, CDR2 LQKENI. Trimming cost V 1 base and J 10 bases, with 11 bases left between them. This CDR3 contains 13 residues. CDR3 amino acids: CASSPLTSGEQFF. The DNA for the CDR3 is TGTGCCAGCTCACCACTGACGAGCGGGGAGCAGTTCTTC.

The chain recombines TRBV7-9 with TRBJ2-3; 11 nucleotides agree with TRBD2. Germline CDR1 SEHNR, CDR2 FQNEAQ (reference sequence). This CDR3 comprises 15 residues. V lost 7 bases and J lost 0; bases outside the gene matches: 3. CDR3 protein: CASTSSGGSTDTQYF. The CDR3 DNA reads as TGTGCCAGCACCTCTAGCGGGGGGAGCACAGATACGCAGTATTTT. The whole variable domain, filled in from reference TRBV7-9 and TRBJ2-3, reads DTGVSQNPRHKITKRGQNVTFRCDPISEHNRLYWYRQTLGQGPEFLTYFQNEAQLEKSRLLSDRFSAERPKGSFSTLEIQRTEQGDSAMYLCASTSSGGSTDTQYFGPGTRLTVL.

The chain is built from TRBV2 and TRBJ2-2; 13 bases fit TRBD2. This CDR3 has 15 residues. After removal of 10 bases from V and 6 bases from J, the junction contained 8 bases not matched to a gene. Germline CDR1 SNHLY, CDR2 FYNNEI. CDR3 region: CATTVTSGGPGELFF. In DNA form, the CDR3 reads TGTGCCACGACCGTGACTAGCGGGGGGCCCGGGGAGCTGTTTTTT. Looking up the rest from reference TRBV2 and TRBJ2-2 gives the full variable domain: EPEVTQTPSHQVTQMGQEVILRCVPISNHLYFYWYRQILGQKVEFLVSFYNNEISEKSEIFDDQFSVERPDGSNFTLKIRSTKLEDSAMYFCATTVTSGGPGELFFGEGSRLTVL.

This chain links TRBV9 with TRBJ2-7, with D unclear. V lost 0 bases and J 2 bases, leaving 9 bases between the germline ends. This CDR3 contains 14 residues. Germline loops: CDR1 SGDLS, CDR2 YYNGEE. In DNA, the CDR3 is TGTGCCAGCAGCGTAGATGGCTCTCCCTACGAGCAGTACTTC. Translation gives CASSVDGSPYEQYF.

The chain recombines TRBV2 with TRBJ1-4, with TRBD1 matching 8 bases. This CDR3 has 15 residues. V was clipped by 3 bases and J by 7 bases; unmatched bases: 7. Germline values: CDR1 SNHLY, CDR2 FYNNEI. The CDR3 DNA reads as TGTGCCAGCAGTGATACCCAGGGGGCGGTTGAAAAACTGTTTTTT. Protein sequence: CASSDTQGAVEKLFF.

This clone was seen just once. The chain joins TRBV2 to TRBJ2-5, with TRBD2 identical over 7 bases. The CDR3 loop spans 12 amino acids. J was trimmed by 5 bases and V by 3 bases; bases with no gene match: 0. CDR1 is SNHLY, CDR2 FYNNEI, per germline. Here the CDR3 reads CASSEGGETQYF. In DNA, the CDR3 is TGTGCCAGCAGTGAGGGGGGGGAGACCCAGTACTTC.

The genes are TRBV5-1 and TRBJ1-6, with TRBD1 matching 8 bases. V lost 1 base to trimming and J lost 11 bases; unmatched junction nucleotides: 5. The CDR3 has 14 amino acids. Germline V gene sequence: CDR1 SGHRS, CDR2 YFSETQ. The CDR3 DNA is TGCGCCAGCAGCTTGAGTGGACAGGGTACACCCCTCCACTTT. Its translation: CASSLSGQGTPLHF.

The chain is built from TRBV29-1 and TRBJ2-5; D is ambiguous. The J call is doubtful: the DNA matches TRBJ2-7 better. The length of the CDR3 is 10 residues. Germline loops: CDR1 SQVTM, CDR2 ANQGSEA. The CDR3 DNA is TGCAGCGTGTTTACCTACGAGCAGTACTTC. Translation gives CSVFTYEQYF.